The next 8 T cell receptor beta chains were all read from a single sample in a study of T cell responses to AZD1222 COVID-19 vaccine. Here immunoSEQ multiplex PCR was the method, and the copy in TCRdb shows in-frame clones only, minus some. The data show 150,000 to 200,000 clones, with roughly 94% seen just once and roughly 1.4% held by the top ten. Sequencing was performed on peripheral blood, taken 28 days after the second AZD1222 dose. The receptors stem from an adult who received the AZD1222 COVID-19 vaccine.

The chain joins TRBV2 to TRBJ1-2; the match to TRBD1 covers 7 bases. The CDR3 runs 14 residues. The V and J ends lost 4 bases and 6 bases, in that order; junction bases with no gene match: 8. CDR1 is SNHLY, CDR2 FYNNEI, per germline. Here the CDR3 DNA reads TGTGCCAGCAGTGGACAGGGCGAGATTGATGGCTACACCTTC. It codes for CASSGQGEIDGYTF.

The chain links TRBV7-9 to TRBJ2-2, with D possibly being TRBD2 (7 bases). V dropped 5 bases and J dropped 6 bases, with 19 bases sitting between them. CDR3 length: 16 amino acids. Germline loops: CDR1 SEHNR, CDR2 FQNEAQ (reference sequence). DNA of the CDR3: TGTGCCAGCAGCCCGAACCTGGGGGGGGGCCCCGGGGAGCTGTTTTTT. This encodes CASSPNLGGGPGELFF.

V and J are TRBV19 and TRBJ2-1; no clear D. V dropped 0 bases and J dropped 9 bases, with 6 bases sitting between them. This CDR3 spans 12 amino acids. Germline CDR1 LNHDA, CDR2 SQIVND (reference sequence). The chain's CDR3 is CASSIEGAEQFF. The DNA of the CDR3 is TGTGCCAGTAGTATAGAAGGAGCTGAGCAGTTCTTC. The variable domain in full, with the rest retrieved from reference TRBV19 and TRBJ2-1, is DGGITQSPKYLFRKEGQNVTLSCEQNLNHDAMYWYRQDPGQGLRLIYYSQIVNDFQKGDIAEGYSVSREKKESFPLTVTSAQKNPTAFYLCASSIEGAEQFFGPGTRLTVL.

The chain has TRBV6-5 and TRBJ2-2; 8 bases fit TRBD2. Per germline, CDR1 MNHEY and CDR2 SVGAGI. The CDR3 is 15 residues long. V dropped 2 bases and J dropped 5; count of bases not matched to a gene: 4. The DNA for the CDR3 is TGTGCCAGCAGTTACGCGGGGGGCCGGACCGGGGAGCTGTTTTTT. It is translated as CASSYAGGRTGELFF.

The CDR3, as DNA: TGCAGCGTTGTAGGGGGATGGGTCGAAGCTTTCTTT. This translates into CSVVGGWVEAFF. The chain carries TRBV29-1 and TRBJ1-1; D is perhaps TRBD1 (6 bases). Trimming took 4 bases from V and 8 from J, leaving 14 bases between them. This CDR3 is built from 12 residues. The germline V gene has CDR1 SQVTM and CDR2 ANQGSEA.

The chain links TRBV6-1 to TRBJ2-1; D remains ambiguous. The length of the CDR3 is 12 residues. The germline gives CDR1 MNHNS, CDR2 SASEGT. Trimming removed 2 bases from V and 7 bases from J, with 6 bases in between. CDR3 residues: CASSEMGNEQFF. The CDR3 DNA follows: TGTGCCAGCAGTGAAATGGGTAATGAGCAGTTCTTC.

The rearrangement uses TRBV5-4 and TRBJ1-1; 7 bases match TRBD1. V was pared by 4 bases and J by 3 bases, with 6 bases of the junction left unmatched. This CDR3 has 14 residues. Looked up from germline, CDR1 is SGHNT and CDR2 is YYREEE (reference sequence). DNA of the CDR3: TGTGCCAGCAGCCGGGGGCAGGGGGACACTGAAGCTTTCTTT. Its translation is CASSRGQGDTEAFF.

The chain links TRBV2 to TRBJ1-1; 10 bases are shared with TRBD1. The germline V gene encodes CDR1 SNHLY and CDR2 FYNNEI. Trimming took 6 bases from V and 1 from J; bases not matched to a gene: 5. This CDR3 is built from 15 residues. As DNA, the CDR3 is TGTGCCAGCAGCCGACAGGGGGCAGGGAACACTGAAGCTTTCTTT. As protein: CASSRQGAGNTEAFF.